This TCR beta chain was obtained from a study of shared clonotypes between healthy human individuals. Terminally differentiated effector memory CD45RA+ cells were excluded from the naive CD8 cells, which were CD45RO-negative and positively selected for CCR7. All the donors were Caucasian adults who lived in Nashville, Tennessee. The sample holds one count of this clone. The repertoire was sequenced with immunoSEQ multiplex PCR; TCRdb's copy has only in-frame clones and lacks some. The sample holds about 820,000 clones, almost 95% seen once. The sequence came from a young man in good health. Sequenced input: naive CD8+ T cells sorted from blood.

The CDR3 coding sequence is TGTGCCAGCCGTATACAGGGCTCCTACGAGCAGTACTTC. This translates into CASRIQGSYEQYF. The chain recombines TRBV27 with TRBJ2-7; D may be TRBD1 (6 bases). This CDR3 region has 13 residues. V was trimmed by 8 bases and J by 0 bases, leaving 11 bases between them. Looked up from germline, CDR1 is MNHEY and CDR2 is SMNVEV (reference sequence).